The clone carrying this T cell receptor beta chain was seen a single time. As yet, its antigen is unknown. CFSE-labeled sorted T cells met regulatory or mature dendritic cells for 4 to 6 days. FACS sorted CD4+ or CD8+ T cells into CD45RA+ naive and CD45RO+ memory. Sequenced by immunoSEQ multiplex PCR; TCRdb stores in-frame clones only, minus some. Of 10,000 to 15,000 clones in the sample, around 92% were seen once. These data belong to a study of regulatory dendritic cells for organ transplantation. About the study: Monocytes received vitamin D3 on days 0 and 4, IL-10 on day 4.

CDR1 is LGHNA, CDR2 YSLEER, per germline. The CDR3 loop spans 15 amino acids. The trim removed 4 bases at V and 6 bases at J, leaving 11 bases unmatched. Whole-study findings and limits: Memory CD8+ clonal expansion seemed more limited with regulatory than mature dendritic cells. Considerable individual heterogeneity was seen in alloreactive memory CD8+ T cells.

The sequencing input was naive CD8+ T cells from blood cultured with regulatory dendritic cells. Subset in this sample: CD45RA+ naive T cells. This chain links TRBV4-3 with TRBJ1-2; 7 positions match TRBD1. The source is a human donor in good health. CDR3 nucleotides: TGCGCCAGCAGCCCCTGGGAACGAGGGGGCGATGGCTACACCTTC. It codes for CASSPWERGGDGYTF.